A selection of T cell receptor beta chains follows, all from one sample in a study of T cells in Graves' hyperthyroidism and ophthalmopathy. TCRdb analysed the multiplex PCR reads with MiXCR anew, one entry per CDR3 protein. The sample carries some 700,000 distinct CDR3 sequences, around a sixth recorded once. Sample: blood. The receptor source for this set is a middle-aged man with Graves' hyperthyroidism. Both conserved end residues are part of each CDR3. D genes are given only for firm matches. For some rows the clone size is stated as once, few or many, or as a class when expanded; others skip it.

abundance: .
v_gene: TRBV28
j_gene: TRBJ1-2
d_gene: TRBD1
CDR3nt: TGTGCCAGCAGTTTTTCCCGAGTGACAGGGGACTATGGCTACACCTTC
CDR3aa: CASSFSRVTGDYGYTF

abundance: .
v_gene: TRBV14
j_gene: TRBJ2-3
d_gene: TRBD2
CDR3nt: TGTGCCAGCAGCCGCCTAGCGGAGAGCACAGATACGCAGTATTTT
CDR3aa: CASSRLAESTDTQYF

abundance: few
v_gene: TRBV9
j_gene: TRBJ2-2
d_gene: TRBD2
CDR3nt: TGTGCCAGCAACAGCGGGAAAGTCACCGGGGAGCTGTTTTTT
CDR3aa: CASNSGKVTGELFF

abundance: few
v_gene: TRBV29-1
j_gene: TRBJ2-3
d_gene: .
CDR3nt: TGCAGCGTCGCTTCAGGGACGGATACGCAGTATTTT
CDR3aa: CSVASGTDTQYF

abundance: .
v_gene: TRBV5-1
j_gene: TRBJ1-1
d_gene: TRBD1
CDR3nt: TGCGCCAGCAGCCCGGGACAGGAAAGGAACACTGAAGCTTTCTTT
CDR3aa: CASSPGQERNTEAFF

abundance: .
v_gene: TRBV19
j_gene: TRBJ2-3
d_gene: TRBD2
CDR3nt: TGTGCCAGTAGTCCCTCCAGCGGGAGCGGCTCAGATACGCAGTATTTT
CDR3aa: CASSPSSGSGSDTQYF

abundance: .
v_gene: TRBV10-3
j_gene: TRBJ2-2
d_gene: .
CDR3nt: TGTGCCATCAGTGAGAACGTTCGGGACACCGGGGAGCTGTTTTTT
CDR3aa: CAISENVRDTGELFF

abundance: .
v_gene: TRBV28
j_gene: TRBJ1-3
d_gene: .
CDR3nt: TGTGCCAGCAGTTTCCCCTCGGGGCGAAGGGGCCGTGGAAACACCATATATTTT
CDR3aa: CASSFPSGRRGRGNTIYF

abundance: .
v_gene: TRBV7-2
j_gene: TRBJ1-1
d_gene: .
CDR3nt: TGTGCCAGCAGCTTAGCGGTTAGCAGGGGCACTGAAGCTTTCTTT
CDR3aa: CASSLAVSRGTEAFF

abundance: many
v_gene: TRBV9
j_gene: TRBJ1-6
d_gene: .
CDR3nt: TGTGCCAGCAGCGTCGGGGACTCGGATTCACCCCTCCACTTT
CDR3aa: CASSVGDSDSPLHF

abundance: many
v_gene: TRBV5-1
j_gene: TRBJ2-1
d_gene: TRBD1
CDR3nt: TGCGCCAGCACCCCTGTGGGGACAGCCTCCTACAATGAGCAGTTCTTC
CDR3aa: CASTPVGTASYNEQFF

abundance: .
v_gene: TRBV20-1
j_gene: TRBJ2-7
d_gene: TRBD2
CDR3nt: TGCAGTGCAACTAGCGGGATTTCCTACGAGCACTACTTC
CDR3aa: CSATSGISYEHYF

abundance: many
v_gene: TRBV7-3
j_gene: TRBJ2-1
d_gene: TRBD2
CDR3nt: TGTGCCAGCAGCTTCGGTGCGGGAGTGAACGAGCAGTTCTTC
CDR3aa: CASSFGAGVNEQFF

abundance: few
v_gene: TRBV5-1
j_gene: TRBJ2-2
d_gene: .
CDR3nt: TGCGCCAGCAGCTTGATCCAGCGGAACACCGGGGAGCTGTTTTTT
CDR3aa: CASSLIQRNTGELFF

abundance: many
v_gene: TRBV12-3/TRBV12-4
j_gene: TRBJ1-3
d_gene: .
CDR3nt: TGTGCCAGCAGTCTCAGGGAAAGGGGAAACACCATATATTTT
CDR3aa: CASSLRERGNTIYF

abundance: .
v_gene: TRBV6-2/TRBV6-3
j_gene: TRBJ2-7
d_gene: TRBD1
CDR3nt: TGTGCCAGCAGTTACTCGGGACAGAACTACGAGCAGTACTTC
CDR3aa: CASSYSGQNYEQYF